The entry that follows covers one T cell receptor beta chain sequence. Profiling relied on immunoSEQ multiplex PCR, and the TCRdb table lists in-frame clones only, not all of them. The sample lists about 190,000 clones, over 75% occurring once. This sample is part of a study of T cell responses to AZD1222 COVID-19 vaccine. Germline CDR1 SGHDT, CDR2 YYEEEE. V was clipped by 6 bases and J by 0 bases; unmatched bases: 4. The CDR3 loop spans 16 amino acids. The clonotype originates from an adult in good health. Material: peripheral blood, obtained on day 0 of AZD1222 vaccination. V is TRBV5-6 and J is TRBJ2-1; 12 positions match TRBD2. The CDR3 nucleotides read TGTGCCAGCATCCTAGCGGGGGGGAGCTCCTACAATGAGCAGTTCTTC. This translates into CASILAGGSSYNEQFF.